The rows below give T cell receptor beta chains drawn from one sample of a study of technical replicates of blood from a few donors. The protocol was immunoSEQ multiplex PCR, while the TCRdb copy is restricted to in-frame clones and leaves out a portion. The data contain some 80,000 clones, around 94% of them seen just once; the ten biggest clones take up around 0.24%. The sequencing input was T cells isolated from PBMCs. Receptor source: a human donor in good health. CDR3s include the opening cysteine and the closing phenylalanine or tryptophan. Each record gives: V gene, J gene, clone size, D gene, CDR3 protein, CDR3 DNA. The D gene is left open where the match is weak. Size is omitted from some rows. Given values are once, few, many or a class for expanded clones.

v_gene: TRBV7-9; j_gene: TRBJ2-1; abundance: -; d_gene: -; CDR3aa: CASSLEALNEQFF; CDR3nt: TGTGCCAGCAGCCTTGAAGCTCTCAATGAGCAGTTCTTC
v_gene: TRBV9; j_gene: TRBJ2-4; abundance: -; d_gene: -; CDR3aa: CASSVGSGSHKYF; CDR3nt: -
v_gene: TRBV28; j_gene: TRBJ2-3; abundance: -; d_gene: -; CDR3aa: CASSSGLDTQYF; CDR3nt: TGTGCCAGCAGTTCCGGACTAGATACGCAGTATTTT
v_gene: TRBV2; j_gene: TRBJ2-4; abundance: -; d_gene: -; CDR3aa: CASSEGGLAKNIQYF; CDR3nt: TGTGCCAGCAGTGAAGGCGGGCTAGCCAAAAACATTCAGTACTTC
v_gene: TRBV29-1; j_gene: TRBJ2-7; abundance: -; d_gene: TRBD1; CDR3aa: CSVEEGTGGMGYEQYF; CDR3nt: TGCAGCGTTGAAGAGGGGACAGGGGGGATGGGATACGAGCAGTACTTC
v_gene: TRBV30; j_gene: TRBJ2-2; abundance: -; d_gene: TRBD1; CDR3aa: CAWSASDRGDSGELFF; CDR3nt: TGTGCCTGGAGTGCATCCGACAGGGGGGACTCCGGGGAGCTGTTTTTT
v_gene: TRBV2; j_gene: TRBJ2-3; abundance: -; d_gene: -; CDR3aa: CASSLRAWTDTQYF; CDR3nt: TGTGCCAGCAGTTTGAGAGCTTGGACAGATACGCAGTATTTT
v_gene: TRBV7-2; j_gene: TRBJ2-7; abundance: -; d_gene: TRBD1; CDR3aa: CASSPDRGQEQYF; CDR3nt: TGTGCCAGCAGCCCTGACAGGGGGCAAGAGCAGTACTTC
v_gene: TRBV5-6; j_gene: TRBJ2-3; abundance: once; d_gene: TRBD2; CDR3aa: CASSVSGGDDTDTQYF; CDR3nt: TGTGCCAGCAGCGTCAGCGGGGGAGACGACACAGATACGCAGTATTTT
v_gene: TRBV27; j_gene: TRBJ2-3; abundance: once; d_gene: TRBD2; CDR3aa: CASSHTSGRTDTQYF; CDR3nt: TGTGCCAGCAGTCATACTAGCGGGAGGACAGATACGCAGTATTTT
v_gene: TRBV2; j_gene: TRBJ2-7; abundance: -; d_gene: TRBD1; CDR3aa: CASSEGLRTGTNEQYF; CDR3nt: TGTGCCAGCAGTGAAGGTTTGCGGACAGGGACCAACGAGCAGTACTTC
v_gene: TRBV5-1; j_gene: TRBJ1-1; abundance: -; d_gene: TRBD1; CDR3aa: CASSIAGTGGWGTEAFF; CDR3nt: TGCGCCAGCAGCATTGCCGGGACAGGGGGTTGGGGCACTGAAGCTTTCTTT
v_gene: TRBV29-1; j_gene: TRBJ1-1; abundance: -; d_gene: TRBD1; CDR3aa: CSVVRQGADTEAFF; CDR3nt: TGCAGCGTTGTTAGACAGGGGGCGGACACTGAAGCTTTCTTT
v_gene: TRBV5-1; j_gene: TRBJ1-1; abundance: few; d_gene: -; CDR3aa: CASSSQGTRTEAFF; CDR3nt: TGCGCCAGCAGCTCGCAGGGGACGAGGACTGAAGCTTTCTTT
v_gene: TRBV11-3; j_gene: TRBJ2-1; abundance: -; d_gene: TRBD2; CDR3aa: CASSLEASGGARDEQFF; CDR3nt: TGTGCCAGCAGCTTAGAGGCTAGCGGGGGGGCCCGGGATGAGCAGTTCTTC
v_gene: TRBV10-3; j_gene: TRBJ2-7; abundance: -; d_gene: -; CDR3aa: CAISGRGDMESSEQYF; CDR3nt: TGTGCCATCAGTGGTCGTGGGGACATGGAGTCCTCCGAGCAGTACTTC
v_gene: TRBV18; j_gene: TRBJ2-3; abundance: -; d_gene: -; CDR3aa: CASSPPANTDTQYF; CDR3nt: TGTGCCAGCTCACCACCTGCTAACACAGATACGCAGTATTTT
v_gene: TRBV27; j_gene: TRBJ2-5; abundance: -; d_gene: -; CDR3aa: CASSPRASEWETQYF; CDR3nt: TGTGCCAGCAGCCCTCGGGCTAGCGAGTGGGAGACCCAGTACTTC
v_gene: TRBV25-1; j_gene: TRBJ2-3; abundance: -; d_gene: TRBD1; CDR3aa: CASSEKAQGAQDTQYF; CDR3nt: TGTGCCAGCAGTGAAAAGGCACAGGGGGCCCAAGATACGCAGTATTTT
v_gene: TRBV12-5; j_gene: TRBJ2-1; abundance: -; d_gene: -; CDR3aa: CASGLYGGAEQFF; CDR3nt: TGTGCTAGTGGTTTGTACGGGGGTGCCGAGCAGTTCTTC
v_gene: TRBV2; j_gene: TRBJ2-7; abundance: few; d_gene: -; CDR3aa: CASSEPFRIEQYF; CDR3nt: TGTGCCAGCAGTGAGCCCTTTAGAATCGAGCAGTACTTC
v_gene: TRBV7-2; j_gene: TRBJ2-2; abundance: -; d_gene: -; CDR3aa: CASSFSGANTGELFF; CDR3nt: TGTGCCAGCAGCTTCTCAGGGGCCAACACCGGGGAGCTGTTTTTT
v_gene: TRBV18; j_gene: TRBJ1-1; abundance: once; d_gene: -; CDR3aa: CASSPPGAGLNTEAFF; CDR3nt: TGTGCCAGCTCACCACCGGGGGCAGGCCTGAACACTGAAGCTTTCTTT
v_gene: TRBV12-5; j_gene: TRBJ1-1; abundance: -; d_gene: -; CDR3aa: CASGLGRMNTEAFF; CDR3nt: TGTGCTAGTGGTTTGGGCAGGATGAACACTGAAGCTTTCTTT